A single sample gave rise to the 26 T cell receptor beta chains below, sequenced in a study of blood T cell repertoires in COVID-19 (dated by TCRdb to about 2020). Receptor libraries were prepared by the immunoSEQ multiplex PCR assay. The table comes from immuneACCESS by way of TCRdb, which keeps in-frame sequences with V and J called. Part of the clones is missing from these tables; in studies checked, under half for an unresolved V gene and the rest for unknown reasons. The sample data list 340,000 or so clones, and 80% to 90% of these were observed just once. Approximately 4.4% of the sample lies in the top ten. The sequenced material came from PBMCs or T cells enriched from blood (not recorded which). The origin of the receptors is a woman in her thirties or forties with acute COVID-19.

CDR3 sequence: CASSQGTGRLYEQYF. The CDR3 nucleotides read TGTGCCAGCAGCCAAGGGACCGGGAGACTCTACGAGCAGTACTTC. V gene TRBV4-2 combines with J gene TRBJ2-7; D might be TRBD2 (6 bases). The CDR3 is 15 amino acids. V lost 1 base and J 3 bases, leaving 13 bases between the germline ends. Germline CDR1 is LGHNA and CDR2 is YNFKEQ.

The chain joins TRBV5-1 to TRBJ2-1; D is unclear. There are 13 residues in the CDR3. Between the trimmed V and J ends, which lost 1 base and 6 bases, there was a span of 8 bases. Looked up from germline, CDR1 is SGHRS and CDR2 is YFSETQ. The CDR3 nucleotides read TGCGCCAGCAGCTTGTTGACTTCCAATGAGCAGTTCTTC. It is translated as CASSLLTSNEQFF. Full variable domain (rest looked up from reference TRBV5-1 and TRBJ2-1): KAGVTQTPRYLIKTRGQQVTLSCSPISGHRSVSWYQQTPGQGLQFLFEYFSETQRNKGNFPGRFSGRQFSNSRSEMNVSTLELGDSALYLCASSLLTSNEQFFGPGTRLTVL.

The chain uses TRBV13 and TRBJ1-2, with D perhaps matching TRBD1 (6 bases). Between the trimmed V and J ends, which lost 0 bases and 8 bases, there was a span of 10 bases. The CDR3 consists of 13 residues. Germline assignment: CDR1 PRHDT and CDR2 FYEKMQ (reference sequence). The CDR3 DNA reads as TGTGCCAGCAGCTTAGGGGGGGCAGGCGGCTACACCTTC. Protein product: CASSLGGAGGYTF. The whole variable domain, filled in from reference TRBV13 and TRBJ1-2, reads AAGVIQSPRHLIKEKRETATLKCYPIPRHDTVYWYQQGPGQDPQFLISFYEKMQSDKGSIPDRFSAQQFSDYHSELNMSSLELGDSALYFCASSLGGAGGYTFGSGTRLTVV.

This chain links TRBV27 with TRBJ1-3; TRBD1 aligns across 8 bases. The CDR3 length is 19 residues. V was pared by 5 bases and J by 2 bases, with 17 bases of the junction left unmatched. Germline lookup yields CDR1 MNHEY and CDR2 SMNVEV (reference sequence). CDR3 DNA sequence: TGTGCCAGCAGTCCTCATATTACCAGGACAGGGATCCCTGGAAACACCATATATTTT. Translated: CASSPHITRTGIPGNTIYF.

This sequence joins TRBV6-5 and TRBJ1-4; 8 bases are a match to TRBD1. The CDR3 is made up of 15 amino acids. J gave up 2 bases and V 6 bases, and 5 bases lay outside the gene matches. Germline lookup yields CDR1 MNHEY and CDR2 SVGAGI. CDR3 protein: CASSPRQGTNEKLFF. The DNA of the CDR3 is TGTGCCAGCAGCCCGAGACAGGGGACTAATGAAAAACTGTTTTTT.

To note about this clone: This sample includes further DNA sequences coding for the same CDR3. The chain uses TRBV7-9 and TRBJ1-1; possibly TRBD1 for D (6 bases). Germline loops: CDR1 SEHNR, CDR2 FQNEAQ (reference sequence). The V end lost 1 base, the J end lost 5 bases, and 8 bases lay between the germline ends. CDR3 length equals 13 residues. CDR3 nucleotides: TGTGCCAGCAGCTTAGAAGGGGGTACTGAAGCTTTCTTT. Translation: CASSLEGGTEAFF. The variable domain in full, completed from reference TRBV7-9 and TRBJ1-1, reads DTGVSQNPRHKITKRGQNVTFRCDPISEHNRLYWYRQTLGQGPEFLTYFQNEAQLEKSRLLSDRFSAERPKGSFSTLEIQRTEQGDSAMYLCASSLEGGTEAFFGQGTRLTVV.

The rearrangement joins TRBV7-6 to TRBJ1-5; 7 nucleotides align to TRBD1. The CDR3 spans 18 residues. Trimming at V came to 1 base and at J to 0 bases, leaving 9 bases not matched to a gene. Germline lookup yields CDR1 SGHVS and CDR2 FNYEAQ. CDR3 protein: CASSLGQAGGFSNQPQHF. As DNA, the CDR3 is TGTGCCAGCAGCTTAGGACAGGCAGGGGGGTTTAGCAATCAGCCCCAGCATTTT.

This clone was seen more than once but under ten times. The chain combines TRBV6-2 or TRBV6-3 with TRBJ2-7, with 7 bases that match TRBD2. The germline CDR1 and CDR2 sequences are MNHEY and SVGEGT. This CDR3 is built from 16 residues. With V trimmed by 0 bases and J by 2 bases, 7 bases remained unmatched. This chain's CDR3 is CASSYSGLGGAYEQYF. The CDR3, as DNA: TGTGCCAGCAGTTACTCGGGACTGGGAGGGGCCTACGAGCAGTACTTC.

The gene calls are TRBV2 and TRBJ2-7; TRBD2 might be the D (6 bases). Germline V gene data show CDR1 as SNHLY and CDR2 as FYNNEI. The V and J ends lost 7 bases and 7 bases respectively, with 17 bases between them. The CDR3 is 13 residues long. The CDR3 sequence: CASNGREESEQYF. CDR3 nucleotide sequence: TGTGCCAGCAACGGGAGAGAGGAGTCGGAGCAGTACTTC.

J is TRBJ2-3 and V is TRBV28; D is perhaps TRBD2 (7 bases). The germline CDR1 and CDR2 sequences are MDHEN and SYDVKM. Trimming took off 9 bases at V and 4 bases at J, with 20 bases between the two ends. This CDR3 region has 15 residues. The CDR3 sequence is CASRFEGGAPDTQYF. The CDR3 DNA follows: TGTGCCAGTCGGTTCGAAGGGGGGGCACCAGATACGCAGTATTTT.

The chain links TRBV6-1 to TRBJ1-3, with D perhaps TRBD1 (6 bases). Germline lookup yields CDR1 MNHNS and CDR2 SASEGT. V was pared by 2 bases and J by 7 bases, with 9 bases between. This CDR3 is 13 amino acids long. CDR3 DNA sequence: TGTGCCAGCAGTGAAAAGGGACATAACACCATATATTTT. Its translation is CASSEKGHNTIYF.

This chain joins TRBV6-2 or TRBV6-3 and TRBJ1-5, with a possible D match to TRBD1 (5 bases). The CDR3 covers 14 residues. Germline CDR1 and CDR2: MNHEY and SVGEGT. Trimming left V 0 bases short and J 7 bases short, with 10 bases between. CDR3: CASSYSGGGQPQHF. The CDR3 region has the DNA TGTGCCAGCAGTTACTCGGGGGGTGGACAGCCCCAGCATTTT.

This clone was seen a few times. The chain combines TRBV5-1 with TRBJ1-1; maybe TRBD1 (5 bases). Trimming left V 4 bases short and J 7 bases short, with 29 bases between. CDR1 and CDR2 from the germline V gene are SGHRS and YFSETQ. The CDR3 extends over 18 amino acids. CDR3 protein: CASSPSGGTAGGVGEAFF. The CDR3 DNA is TGCGCCAGCAGCCCCAGCGGGGGAACAGCTGGGGGGGTGGGTGAAGCTTTCTTT.

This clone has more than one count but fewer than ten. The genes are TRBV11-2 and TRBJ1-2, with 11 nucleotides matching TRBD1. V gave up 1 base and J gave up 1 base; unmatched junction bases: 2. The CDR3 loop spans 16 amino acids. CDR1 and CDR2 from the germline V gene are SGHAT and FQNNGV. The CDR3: CASSLAGTGGNYGYTF. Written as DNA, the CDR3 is TGTGCCAGCAGCTTAGCCGGGACAGGGGGTAACTATGGCTACACCTTC.

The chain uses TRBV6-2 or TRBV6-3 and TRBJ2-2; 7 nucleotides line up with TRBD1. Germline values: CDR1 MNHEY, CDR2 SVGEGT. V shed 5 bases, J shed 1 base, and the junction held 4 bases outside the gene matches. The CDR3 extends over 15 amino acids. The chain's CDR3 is CASSPRTGNTGELFF. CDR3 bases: TGTGCCAGCAGTCCCCGGACAGGGAACACCGGGGAGCTGTTTTTT.

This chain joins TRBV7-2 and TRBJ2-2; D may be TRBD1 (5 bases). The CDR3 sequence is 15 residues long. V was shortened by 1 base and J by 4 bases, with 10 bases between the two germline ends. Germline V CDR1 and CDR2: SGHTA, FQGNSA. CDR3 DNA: TGTGCCAGCAGCTTAGGAACCCAGGGCACCGGGGAGCTGTTTTTT. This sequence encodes CASSLGTQGTGELFF. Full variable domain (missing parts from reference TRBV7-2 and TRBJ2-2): GAGVSQSPSNKVTEKGKDVELRCDPISGHTALYWYRQSLGQGLEFLIYFQGNSAPDKSGLPSDRFSAERTGGSVSTLTIQRTQQEDSAVYLCASSLGTQGTGELFFGEGSRLTVL.

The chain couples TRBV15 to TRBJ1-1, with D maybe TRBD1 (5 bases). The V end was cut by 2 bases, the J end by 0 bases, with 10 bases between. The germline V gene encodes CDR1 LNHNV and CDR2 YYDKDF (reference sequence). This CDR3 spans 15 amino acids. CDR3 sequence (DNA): TGTGCCACCAGCAGAAGTCAGGGAATGAACACTGAAGCTTTCTTT. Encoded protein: CATSRSQGMNTEAFF. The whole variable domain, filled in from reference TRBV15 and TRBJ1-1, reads DAMVIQNPRYQVTQFGKPVTLSCSQTLNHNVMYWYQQKSSQAPKLLFHYYDKDFNNEADTPDNFQSRRPNTSFCFLDIRSPGLGDTAMYLCATSRSQGMNTEAFFGQGTRLTVV.

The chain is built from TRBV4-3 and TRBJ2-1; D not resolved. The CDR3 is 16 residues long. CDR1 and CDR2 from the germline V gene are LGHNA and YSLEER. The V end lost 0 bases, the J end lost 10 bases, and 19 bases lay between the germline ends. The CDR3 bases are TGCGCCAGCAGCCAAGACGGGTCTCAAAGCATCGAGGAGCAGTTCTTC. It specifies CASSQDGSQSIEEQFF.

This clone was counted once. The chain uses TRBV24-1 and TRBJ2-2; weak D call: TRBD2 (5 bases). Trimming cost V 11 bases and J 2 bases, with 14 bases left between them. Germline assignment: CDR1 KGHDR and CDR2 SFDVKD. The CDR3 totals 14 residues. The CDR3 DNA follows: TGTGCCAGCGCGAAGAGGGCCAACACCGGGGAGCTGTTTTTT. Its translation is CASAKRANTGELFF.

CDR3: CASSSGQVYNSPLHF. The CDR3 region has the DNA TGTGCCAGCAGCTCCGGACAGGTGTATAATTCACCCCTCCACTTT. This chain links TRBV7-2 with TRBJ1-6, with TRBD1 matching 7 bases. The germline V gene encodes CDR1 SGHTA and CDR2 FQGNSA. The CDR3 totals 15 residues. Germline trimming cut 4 bases from V and 4 bases from J; bases unmatched to any gene: 4.

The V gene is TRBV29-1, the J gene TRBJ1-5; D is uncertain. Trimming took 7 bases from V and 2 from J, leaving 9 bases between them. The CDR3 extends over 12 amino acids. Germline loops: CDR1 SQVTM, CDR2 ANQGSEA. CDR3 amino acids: CSAVSGNQPQHF. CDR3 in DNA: TGCAGCGCCGTCAGTGGCAATCAGCCCCAGCATTTT.

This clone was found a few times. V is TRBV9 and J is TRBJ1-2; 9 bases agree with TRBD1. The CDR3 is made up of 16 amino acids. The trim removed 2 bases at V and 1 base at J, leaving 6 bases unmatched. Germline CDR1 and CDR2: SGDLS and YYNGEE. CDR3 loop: CASSVDPTGGNYGYTF. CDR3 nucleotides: TGTGCCAGCAGCGTTGACCCGACAGGGGGTAACTATGGCTACACCTTC.

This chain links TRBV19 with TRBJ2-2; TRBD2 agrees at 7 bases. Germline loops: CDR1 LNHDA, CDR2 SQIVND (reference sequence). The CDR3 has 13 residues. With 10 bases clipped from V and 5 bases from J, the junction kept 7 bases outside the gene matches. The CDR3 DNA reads TGTGCCACCGAGCCTAGCGGTACCGGGGAGCTGTTTTTT. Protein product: CATEPSGTGELFF. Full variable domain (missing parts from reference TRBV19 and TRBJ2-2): DGGITQSPKYLFRKEGQNVTLSCEQNLNHDAMYWYRQDPGQGLRLIYYSQIVNDFQKGDIAEGYSVSREKKESFPLTVTSAQKNPTAFYLCATEPSGTGELFFGEGSRLTVL.

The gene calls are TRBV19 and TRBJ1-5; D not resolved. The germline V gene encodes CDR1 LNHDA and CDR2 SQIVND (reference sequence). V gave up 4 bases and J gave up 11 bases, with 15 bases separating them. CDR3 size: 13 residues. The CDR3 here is CASSTVRGKSQHF. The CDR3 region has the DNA TGTGCCAGTAGTACCGTGCGAGGCAAGTCCCAGCATTTT. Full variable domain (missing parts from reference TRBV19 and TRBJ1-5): DGGITQSPKYLFRKEGQNVTLSCEQNLNHDAMYWYRQDPGQGLRLIYYSQIVNDFQKGDIAEGYSVSREKKESFPLTVTSAQKNPTAFYLCASSTVRGKSQHFGDGTRLSIL.

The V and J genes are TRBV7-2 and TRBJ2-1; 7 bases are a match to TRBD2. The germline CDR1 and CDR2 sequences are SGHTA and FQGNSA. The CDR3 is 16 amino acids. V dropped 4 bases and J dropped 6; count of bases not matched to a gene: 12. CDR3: CASSSEPGLPLNEQFF. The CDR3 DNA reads TGTGCCAGCAGCTCAGAGCCGGGACTACCTCTCAATGAGCAGTTCTTC.

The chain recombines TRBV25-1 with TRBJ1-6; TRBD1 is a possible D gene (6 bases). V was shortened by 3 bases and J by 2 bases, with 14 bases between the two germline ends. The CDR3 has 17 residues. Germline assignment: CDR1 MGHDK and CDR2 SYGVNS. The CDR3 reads CASSDSQGLTYNSPLHF. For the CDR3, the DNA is TGTGCCAGCAGTGATAGTCAGGGGTTGACCTATAATTCACCCCTCCACTTT.